The clone carrying this T cell receptor beta chain was recorded a few times. Its antigen is currently unknown. What was sequenced were expressed TCRB transcripts, since all of the isolated RNA had been reverse transcribed. Only in-frame clones appear in the TCRdb table, and some are missing; sequencing was by immunoSEQ multiplex PCR. The table has fewer than 550,000 clones, over 10% seen once. The data belong to a study of beta chain features in type 1 diabetes. The overall study: Patients shared similar age, gender and cell yields with healthy donors. General study findings and limits: Resolution of whether HLA type affects TCRB rearrangement was not achieved here.

This CDR3 contains 14 residues. The germline gives CDR1 SGHTA, CDR2 FQGTGA. The germline V and J ends were trimmed by 2 bases and 5 bases, with 9 bases remaining between them. This TCR was recovered from a woman in her late teens or twenties in good health. The rearrangement joins TRBV7-3 to TRBJ2-2, with D perhaps TRBD1 (6 bases). Sequencing was performed on naive CD4+ T cells from blood. Here the CDR3 DNA reads TGTGCCAGCAGCTTAGGACAGCTAACCGGGGAGCTGTTTTTT. This encodes CASSLGQLTGELFF.